This TCR beta chain originates from a study of STAT3 mutations in large granular lymphocyte leukemia. Broader study findings: In T-cell large granular lymphocyte leukemia, about half of patients showed multiple immunodominant subclonotypes. Clonal expansion was inferred from other time points because no sample existed at each clone's first appearance.

The CDR3 consists of 14 residues. Germline CDR1 is SGDLS and CDR2 is YYNGEE. The V end lost 3 bases, the J end lost 3 bases, and 12 bases lay between the germline ends. About 40,000 productive templates were obtained per sample on average. The repertoire was sequenced with immunoSEQ multiplex PCR; TCRdb's copy has only in-frame clones and lacks some. The top ten hold approximately 84% of the sample, which has about 9,000 clones, approximately 88% seen once. For this clone: What it binds is not known.

Material for sequencing was peripheral blood mononuclear cells. The chain is built from TRBV9 and TRBJ2-5, with D unclear. This TCR was recovered from an older man with T-cell large granular lymphocyte leukemia. Some clones in this sample may be carry-over from other donors' samples. CDR3 DNA sequence: TGTGCCAGCAGCGCCCCGAGTGTGGAAGAGACCCAGTACTTC. Encoded protein: CASSAPSVEETQYF.